These T cell receptor beta chains were read from a single sample in a study of blood T cell repertoires in COVID-19. Assay: immunoSEQ multiplex PCR; the TCRdb copy retains only in-frame clones and omits some. Among 250,000 to 350,000 clones listed, just under 85% were seen once. Sequencing used peripheral blood. These receptors originate from a woman aged 50 to 60 with active or convalescent COVID-19. The conserved cysteine and the conserved F or W are not part of the CDR3 here. Each record gives: clone size, D gene, V gene, CDR3 protein. The D gene is left open where the match is weak. Clone size is given for some rows only: seen once, a few or many times, or a class if the clone is expanded.

once,-,TRBV6-4,ASSDPKDSSGEIRPFQETQY
many,TRBD2,TRBV4-1,ASSHLGLGTDTQY
-,-,TRBV4-1,ASSQVREIPV
-,TRBD1,TRBV9,ASSRDRSNQPQH
-,TRBD1,TRBV2,ASSGLGQGNVEQF
-,-,TRBV20-1,SASFGGVNTEAF
-,TRBD1,TRBV15,ATSRGLPGQDPF
-,-,TRBV7-8,ASSSQGSFNEKLF
-,-,TRBV6-5,ASSYSQKETQY
-,TRBD2,TRBV5-1,ASSLRTSGQETQY
-,-,TRBV6-5,ASSPRTEAF
-,-,TRBV9,ASSVEGGARSTEAF
-,TRBD1,TRBV30,AWSVPYGTGGRNQPQH
-,-,TRBV11-2,ASSFPVHSGTGELF
-,-,TRBV5-5,ASSLDLEAAIRDYT
-,TRBD1,TRBV24-1,ATSGAAGTGTYNEQF